This TCR beta chain comes out of a study of Tregs in tolerant kidney transplant recipients (dated by TCRdb to about 2019). Looking at the study overall: The study applied TCRbeta sequencing to find donor-specific regulatory T cells before combined kidney and bone marrow transplantation and then followed those same cells after transplant. Several methods of expanding Tregs specific for an allogeneic donor were compared by TCRbeta repertoire sequencing in a few healthy controls.

What the work shows at the level of the full study, not this receptor alone: The study was limited by small patient numbers, and the findings need validation in larger populations and under other immunosuppression protocols. Expanding Tregs with activated donor B cells appeared to identify the most biologically relevant and donor-specific TCRbeta repertoire. Biological reproducibility was not examined directly, but technical replication error appeared to be minimal.

From the cysteine through the phenylalanine, the CDR3 covers 16 amino acids. The CDR3 DNA has 48 bases and is translated from base 1. CDR1 SGHVS and CDR2 FQNEAQ were looked up in the germline V gene. Deletion took 1 base off V and 6 bases off J, with a span of 19 bases between the germline ends. Genomic DNA was extracted from sorted cells with the QIAGEN DNeasy Blood and Tissue Kit for TCRbeta CDR3 sequencing. High-throughput TCRbeta CDR3 sequencing, which included PCR amplification with bias correction and internal controls, was done commercially through immunoSEQ. The study's processing was this. Unique productive TCRbeta sequences were defined by CDR3 nucleotide sequence where primers matched, and otherwise by CDR3 amino acid sequence together with Vbeta and Jbeta genes. Sorting error was corrected by removing sequences shared between sorted populations at a frequency ratio of 2:1 or less, and the remaining shared sequences were assigned to the higher population. A sequence counted as donor-reactive if, in CFSE-low cells, the sequence had a frequency of at least 0.01% and was expanded at least 5-fold compared with unstimulated cells. Repertoire divergence was quantified by Jensen-Shannon divergence using the top 100 TCRbeta sequences ranked by frequency. For samples with multiple sequencing runs, sorting error was corrected in each run separately before the runs were combined. Sourced from immuneACCESS, this table was stored by TCRdb with only in-frame sequences that have V and J called. A share of the clones is absent; for the studies checked, an unresolved V gene accounts for under half, and the remainder has no known explanation. The D gene and trimming were derived from the DNA, and the V and J assignments and clone size from that table. The sample records around 61,000 clones, around 83% of which are singletons. The leading ten clones occupy more than 4.5% of the sample.

A remark on this clone: What antigen it recognizes has not been identified. No much larger clone exists at a distance of one base, and base qualities are not known.

Unstimulated Tregs (CD4+CD25+CD127-), CD4+ non-Tregs (CD4+CD25-), CD4 and CD8 cells were FACS-sorted from thawed PBMCs. Healthy control blood was obtained either as purchased buffy coats or from healthy volunteers. Healthy control blood was processed to PBMCs with a Ficoll density gradient and then cryopreserved, whereas patient PBMCs were collected both before and after transplant. This sequence uses TRBV7-8 and TRBJ2-7; matching of 8 bases hints at TRBD1 as the D gene. Sequencing was performed on CD4+ T cells from blood. The clonotype was recovered from a human donor in good health. The DNA is as follows: TGTGCCAGCAGCTTAGTGGACAGGGAGGGTCTGGGCGAGCAGTACTTC. Protein translation: CASSLVDREGLGEQYF.